Included here is one TCR beta chain sequence, with context. Its antigen is not identified. These data come from a study of T cell responses to AZD1222 COVID-19 vaccine. Study in general: Second-dose recipients at about 4 or about 12 weeks were treated as one pooled group.

Notes on the study in general: Without day 14 samples, only post-peak T cell repertoires were studied. Most donors were white British, females outnumbered males, and clonal diversity was possibly underestimated.

CDR1 SQVTM and CDR2 ANQGSEA come from the germline V gene. The CDR3 is 11 residues long. Between the trimmed V and J ends, which lost 7 bases and 2 bases, there was a span of 7 bases. TCRdb's copy holds only in-frame clones and misses some; the assay was immunoSEQ multiplex PCR. Of about 130,000 clones listed, about 80% are singletons. V gene TRBV29-1 combines with J gene TRBJ2-3; D unresolved. This clonotype was obtained from an adult in good health. The sample consisted of peripheral blood, taken on day 0 of AZD1222 vaccination. CDR3 sequence (DNA): TGCAGCGCAAGAATCACAGATACGCAGTATTTT. It is translated as CSARITDTQYF.